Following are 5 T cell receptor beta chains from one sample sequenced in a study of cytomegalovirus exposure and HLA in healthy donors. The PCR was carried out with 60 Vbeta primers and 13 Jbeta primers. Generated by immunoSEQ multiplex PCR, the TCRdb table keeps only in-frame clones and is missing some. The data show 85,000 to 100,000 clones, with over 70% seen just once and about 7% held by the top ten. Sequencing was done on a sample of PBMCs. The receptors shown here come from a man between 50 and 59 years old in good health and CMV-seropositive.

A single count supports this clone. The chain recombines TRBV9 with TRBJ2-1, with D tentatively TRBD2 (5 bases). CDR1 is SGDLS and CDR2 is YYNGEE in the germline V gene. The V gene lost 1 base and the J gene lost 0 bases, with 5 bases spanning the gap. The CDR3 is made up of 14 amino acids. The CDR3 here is CASSVTSSYNEQFF. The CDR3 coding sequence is TGTGCCAGCAGCGTAACTAGCTCCTACAATGAGCAGTTCTTC.

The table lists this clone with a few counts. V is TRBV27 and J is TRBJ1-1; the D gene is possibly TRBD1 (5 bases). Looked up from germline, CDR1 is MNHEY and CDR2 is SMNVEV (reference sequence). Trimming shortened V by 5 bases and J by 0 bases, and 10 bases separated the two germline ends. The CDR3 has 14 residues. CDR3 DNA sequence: TGTGCCAGCAGTCTCAGGGTCATGAACACTGAAGCTTTCTTT. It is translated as CASSLRVMNTEAFF.

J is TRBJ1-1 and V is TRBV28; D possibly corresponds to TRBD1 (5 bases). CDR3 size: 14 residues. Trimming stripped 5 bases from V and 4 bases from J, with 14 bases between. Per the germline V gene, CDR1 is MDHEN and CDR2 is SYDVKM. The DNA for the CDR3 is TGTGCCAGCAGTAAAACAGGATATCTCACTGAAGCTTTCTTT. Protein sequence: CASSKTGYLTEAFF.

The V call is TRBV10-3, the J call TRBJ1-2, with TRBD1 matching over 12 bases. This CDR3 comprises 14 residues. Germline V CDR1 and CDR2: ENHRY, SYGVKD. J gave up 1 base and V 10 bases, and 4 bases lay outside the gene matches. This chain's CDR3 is CATGQGASNYGYTF. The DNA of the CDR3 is TGTGCCACGGGACAGGGGGCTAGTAACTATGGCTACACCTTC.

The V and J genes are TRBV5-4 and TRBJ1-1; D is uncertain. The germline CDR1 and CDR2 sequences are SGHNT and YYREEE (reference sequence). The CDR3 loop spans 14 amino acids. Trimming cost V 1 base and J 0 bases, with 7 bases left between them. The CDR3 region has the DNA TGTGCCAGCAGCTTGTCACAGATGAACACTGAAGCTTTCTTT. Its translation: CASSLSQMNTEAFF.